What follows is one T cell receptor beta chain and its context. What it recognizes is unknown. The data were obtained in a study of cytomegalovirus exposure and HLA in healthy donors. Findings and caveats of the study: In a later analysis, HLA-C alleles had the fewest associated TCRs, DRB1 alleles the most. Looking again later, the authors saw that most CMV-associated TCR beta chains seemed HLA-restricted. Near-uniform donor sequencing depth was presumed by presence/absence analyses. Rare sequences made up most TCRs, while some public TCRs were found in many donors.

Researchers ran the PCR with 60 Vbeta and 13 Jbeta primers. TCRdb keeps only in-frame clones here, not all; method: immunoSEQ multiplex PCR. The sample has over 100,000 clones, 73% seen once. The CDR3 spans 13 residues. CDR1 and CDR2 from the germline V gene are SGHTA and FQGNSA. The V end lost 1 base, the J end lost 2 bases, and 5 bases lay between the germline ends. This TCR was sampled from a woman between 35 and 50 years old in good health and CMV-seropositive. V gene TRBV7-2 combines with J gene TRBJ2-5, with a tentative D call TRBD1 (5 bases). Source material: PBMCs. CDR3 region: CASSLGQQETQYF. The CDR3 nucleotides read TGTGCCAGCAGCTTAGGACAGCAAGAGACCCAGTACTTC.